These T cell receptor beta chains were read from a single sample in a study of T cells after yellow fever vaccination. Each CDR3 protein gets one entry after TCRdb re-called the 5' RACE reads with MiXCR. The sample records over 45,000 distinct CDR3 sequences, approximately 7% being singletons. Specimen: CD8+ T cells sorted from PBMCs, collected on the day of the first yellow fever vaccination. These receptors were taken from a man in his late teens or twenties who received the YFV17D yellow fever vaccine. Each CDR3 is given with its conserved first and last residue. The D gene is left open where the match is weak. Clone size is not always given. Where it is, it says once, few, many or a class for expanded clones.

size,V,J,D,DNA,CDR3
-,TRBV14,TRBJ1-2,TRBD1,TGTGCCAGCGGGACAGGGAACTATGGCTACACCTTC,CASGTGNYGYTF
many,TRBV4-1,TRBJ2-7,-,TGCGCCAGCAGCCAAGTCTCGTCCTACGAGCAGTACTTC,CASSQVSSYEQYF
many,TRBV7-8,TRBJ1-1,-,TGTGCCAGCAGCTCGCGGGCAGGGAGGCTGGACACTGAAGCTTTCTTT,CASSSRAGRLDTEAFF
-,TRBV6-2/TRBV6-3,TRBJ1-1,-,TGTGCCAGCAGTTACTCGGAAAAAGGACTACTGAACACTGAAGCTTTCTTT,CASSYSEKGLLNTEAFF
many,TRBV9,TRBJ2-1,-,TGTGCCAGCAGCTCAGGTGGCAATGAGCAGTTCTTC,CASSSGGNEQFF
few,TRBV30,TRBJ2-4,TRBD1,TGTGCCTGGTCGGGGACAGGGCTAGCCAAAAACATTCAGTACTTC,CAWSGTGLAKNIQYF
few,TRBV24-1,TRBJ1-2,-,TGTGCCACCAGTGAAGCTACAGGTGGCTACACCTTC,CATSEATGGYTF
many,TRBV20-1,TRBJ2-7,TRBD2,TGCAGTGCTAGTAGTCTAGCGGGGGGCTACGAGCAGTACTTC,CSASSLAGGYEQYF
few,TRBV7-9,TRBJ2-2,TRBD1,TGTGCCAGCAGCCCGACAGGGATGGGCACCGGGGAGCTGTTTTTT,CASSPTGMGTGELFF
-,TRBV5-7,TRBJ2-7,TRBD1,TGTGCCAGCAGCTTGGCCAGGGGGCACGTATACGAGCAGTACTTC,CASSLARGHVYEQYF
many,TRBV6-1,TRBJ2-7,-,TGTGCCAGCAGCCCGAGGGGGGACTACGAGCAGTACTTC,CASSPRGDYEQYF
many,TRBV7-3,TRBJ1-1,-,TGTGCCAGCAGCCCCGGTGGGGGATACACTGAAGCTTTCTTT,CASSPGGGYTEAFF
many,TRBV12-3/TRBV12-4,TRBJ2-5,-,TGTGCCAGCACCAAGGCAGTCACGGTACAAGAGACCCAGTACTTC,CASTKAVTVQETQYF
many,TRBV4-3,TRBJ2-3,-,TGCGCCAGCAGCCAAGTTAAGCGGAGCACAGATACGCAGTATTTT,CASSQVKRSTDTQYF
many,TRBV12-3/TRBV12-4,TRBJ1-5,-,TGTGCCAGCAGTTTATTGACACGACAGCCCCAGCATTTT,CASSLLTRQPQHF
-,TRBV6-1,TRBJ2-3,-,TGTGCCACCAAAATAAGGGGCGGCACAGATACGCAGTATTTT,CATKIRGGTDTQYF
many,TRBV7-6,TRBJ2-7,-,TGTGCCAGCAGCTTAGCGCAGGGCCTTTCCTACGAGCAGTACTTC,CASSLAQGLSYEQYF
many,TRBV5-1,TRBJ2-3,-,TGCGCCAGCAGCTTTCACACAGATACGCAGTATTTT,CASSFHTDTQYF
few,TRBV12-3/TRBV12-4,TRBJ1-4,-,TGTGCCAGCAGTTTAGGGGTTGGTGAAAAACTGTTTTTT,CASSLGVGEKLFF
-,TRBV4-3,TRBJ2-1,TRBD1,TGCGCCAGCAGCCAAGGACACAGGGGTTACAATGAGCAGTTCTTC,CASSQGHRGYNEQFF
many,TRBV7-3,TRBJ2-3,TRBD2,TGTGCCAGCAGCGAACCGACTAGCGGGGGCACAGATACGCAGTATTTT,CASSEPTSGGTDTQYF
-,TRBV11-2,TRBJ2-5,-,TGTGCCAGCAGCTTCCAGCCGAAACTCCAAGAGACCCAGTACTTC,CASSFQPKLQETQYF
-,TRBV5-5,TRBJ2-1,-,TGTGCCAGCAGCCAGGGCCCCTCAAGCGGCAATGAGCAGTTCTTC,CASSQGPSSGNEQFF
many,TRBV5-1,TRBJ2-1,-,TGCGCCAGCAGCGACCCTCGGGGAAATGAGCAGTTCTTC,CASSDPRGNEQFF
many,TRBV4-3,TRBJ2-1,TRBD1,TGCGCCAGCAGCCAAGACCGCCCGGGACAGGACCGATTACGTTACAATGAGCAGTTCTTC,CASSQDRPGQDRLRYNEQFF
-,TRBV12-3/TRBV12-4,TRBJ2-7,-,TGTGCCAGCAGTTTAGGAGTGGCTTCCTACGAGCAGTACTTC,CASSLGVASYEQYF
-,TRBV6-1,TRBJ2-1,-,TGTGCCAGCAGTGAAGGGAATGAGCAGTTCTTC,CASSEGNEQFF
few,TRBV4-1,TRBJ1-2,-,TGCGCCAGCAGCCAAGATCGAGGGGATGGCTACACCTTC,CASSQDRGDGYTF
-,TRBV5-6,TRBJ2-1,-,TGTGCCAGCAGCTTGCGGCCAGGGGCCTATGAGCAGTTCTTC,CASSLRPGAYEQFF
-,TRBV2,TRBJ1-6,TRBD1,TGTGCCAGCACCCAAGGACAGGGGGATTCACCCCTCCACTTT,CASTQGQGDSPLHF
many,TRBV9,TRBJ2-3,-,TGTGCCAGCAGCGCGGAGCAGGGGCGCCCGGGACTTCGCACAGATACGCAGTATTTT,CASSAEQGRPGLRTDTQYF
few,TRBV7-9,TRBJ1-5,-,TGTGCCAGCAGCTTAGTGTCCCGGCCGGATCAGCCCCAGCATTTT,CASSLVSRPDQPQHF
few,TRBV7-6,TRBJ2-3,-,TGTGCCAGCAGCTTAGCGGCCGCTAGCACAGATACGCAGTATTTT,CASSLAAASTDTQYF
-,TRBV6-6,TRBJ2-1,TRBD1,TGTGCCAGCGGGACAGGCCCCTCTGGTGAGCAGTTCTTC,CASGTGPSGEQFF
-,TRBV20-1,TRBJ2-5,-,TGCAGTGCTAGATCCGACAGGCAAGAGACCCAGTACTTC,CSARSDRQETQYF
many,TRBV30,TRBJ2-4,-,TGTGCCTTCCGGGCTGGAGACATTCAGTACTTC,CAFRAGDIQYF
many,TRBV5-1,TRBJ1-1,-,TGCGCCAGCAGCTTCTGGAGGGAAGATGAAGCTTTCTTT,CASSFWREDEAFF
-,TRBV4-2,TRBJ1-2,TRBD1,TGTGCCAGCAGCCAAACAGGGGTTGATAGCTATGGCTACACCTTC,CASSQTGVDSYGYTF
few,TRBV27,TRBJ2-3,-,TGTGCCAGCAGTGTTAACCCGGCGGGAGATACGCAGTATTTT,CASSVNPAGDTQYF
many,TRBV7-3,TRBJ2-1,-,TGTGCCAGCAGCTTACAGCAAGAACTGCTCAATGAGCAGTTCTTC,CASSLQQELLNEQFF
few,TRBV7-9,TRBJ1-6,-,TGTGCCAGCAGCTCCACAGGGTCAGGGAATTCACCCCTCCACTTT,CASSSTGSGNSPLHF
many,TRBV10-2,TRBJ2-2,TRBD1,TGCGCCAGCAGTGAAGACAGGGTGAACACCGGGGAGCTGTTTTTT,CASSEDRVNTGELFF
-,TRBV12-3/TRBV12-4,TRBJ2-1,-,TGTGCCAGCACCACTGACAGACTGTTTTCGGATGAGCAGTTCTTC,CASTTDRLFSDEQFF
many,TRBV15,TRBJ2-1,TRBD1,TGTGCCACTAACCGGGACAGGGTAATCAATGAGCAGTTCTTC,CATNRDRVINEQFF